This record looks at one TCR beta chain sequence and its context. Its antigen is still unknown. The entry originates in a study of chemoradiotherapy in HPV16-positive cancers. Study details: Functional T-cell assays on a couple of HPV16-positive patients' cells defined candidate HPV-specific clones and common TCR motifs.

Sequenced by immunoSEQ multiplex PCR; TCRdb stores in-frame clones only, minus some. The table shows more than 4,000 clones, with 90% to 95% occurring only once. Study-level points and caveats: Functional assays defining HPV-specific T cells used only a couple of HPV16-positive patients. Candidate HPV-specific clones and E7-related TCR motifs grew in tumor during treatment.

Germline-derived CDR1 and CDR2 are SGHRS and YFSETQ. Deletions cut 0 bases from V and 13 bases from J, with 22 bases between. The CDR3 consists of 16 residues. The source was tumor tissue, collected from a patient who underwent chemoradiotherapy. The chain recombines TRBV5-1 with TRBJ1-4; D uncertain. This TCR came from a human donor with HPV-associated anogenital cancer. The CDR3 loop is CASSLGLTRSPDPLFF. For the CDR3, the DNA is TGCGCCAGCAGCTTGGGCCTGACAAGGTCTCCAGACCCACTGTTTTTT.